This T cell receptor (beta chain) was recorded in a study of blood T cell repertoires in COVID-19. The overall study: Collection of acute and convalescent COVID-19 samples took place in the United States, Italy and Spain.

The ends were cut back, 4 bases at V and 2 bases at J, with 18 bases in the middle. The CDR3 runs to 18 residues. From germline, CDR1 is MDHEN and CDR2 SYDVKM. TCRdb's copy holds only in-frame clones and misses some; the assay was immunoSEQ multiplex PCR. The sample includes around 300,000 clones, around four fifths of them seen just once. This clone was observed a single time. The chain uses TRBV28 and TRBJ1-6; tentatively, D is TRBD1 (6 bases). The receptor was derived from a woman between 50 and 59 years old with active or convalescent COVID-19. The material sequenced was peripheral blood. The CDR3 protein is CASSWGEQGRPYNSPLHF. As DNA, the CDR3 is TGTGCCAGCAGTTGGGGAGAACAGGGAAGGCCCTATAATTCACCCCTCCACTTT. The full variable domain, its missing parts supplied by reference TRBV28 and TRBJ1-6, is DVKVTQSSRYLVKRTGEKVFLECVQDMDHENMFWYRQDPGLGLRLIYFSYDVKMKEKGDIPEGYSVSREKKERFSLILESASTNQTSMYLCASSWGEQGRPYNSPLHFGNGTRLTVT.